This TCR beta chain was recovered during a study of beta chain features in type 1 diabetes. Study findings and constraints: Possibly, sequencing cDNA over-represented cells that had high TCR expression levels.

With regard to this clone: Its antigen is not known.

Per the germline V gene, CDR1 is MGHDK and CDR2 is SYGVNS. CDR3 size: 16 residues. The ends were cut back, 4 bases at V and 5 bases at J, with 18 bases in the middle. Of the isolated RNA, all was reverse transcribed, and so the sequenced material was expressed TCRB transcripts. Clones were read by immunoSEQ multiplex PCR, and TCRdb kept only the in-frame ones, dropping some. The table lists 450,000 to 550,000 clones, 30% of them singletons, with around 0.065% in the top ten. Specimen: naive CD4+ T cells from blood. The sequence was obtained from a man between 18 and 35 years old in good health. The gene calls are TRBV25-1 and TRBJ1-5, with a tentative D call TRBD1 (5 bases). The CDR3 here is CASSVGTSSADQPQHF. The CDR3, as DNA: TGTGCCAGCAGTGTAGGGACCTCATCCGCTGATCAGCCCCAGCATTTT.